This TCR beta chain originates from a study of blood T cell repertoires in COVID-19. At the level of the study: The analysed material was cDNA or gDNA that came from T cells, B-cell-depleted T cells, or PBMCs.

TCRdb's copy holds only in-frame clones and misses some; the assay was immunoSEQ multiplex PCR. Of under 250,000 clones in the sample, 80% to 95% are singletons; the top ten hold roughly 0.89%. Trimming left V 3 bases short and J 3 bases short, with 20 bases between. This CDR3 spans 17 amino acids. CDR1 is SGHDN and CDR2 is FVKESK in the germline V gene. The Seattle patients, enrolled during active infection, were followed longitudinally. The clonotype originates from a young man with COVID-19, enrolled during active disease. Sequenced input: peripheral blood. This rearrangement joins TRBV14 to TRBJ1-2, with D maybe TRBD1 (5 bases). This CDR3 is CASSHYPGGKEDYGYTF. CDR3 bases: TGTGCCAGCAGCCACTACCCGGGGGGTAAGGAGGACTATGGCTACACCTTC.